This T cell receptor (beta chain) was profiled in a study of cytomegalovirus exposure and HLA in healthy donors. In the PCR, 60 Vbeta and 13 Jbeta primers were used. Using immunoSEQ multiplex PCR, the repertoire was profiled, and TCRdb retains in-frame clones only, with some absent. The sample carries 100,000 to 150,000 clones, around 80% recorded once. Turning to this clone: A read error may account for a junction end that differs from germline.

The origin of this receptor is a female donor in good health and CMV-seronegative. Sequencing was performed on PBMCs.

CDR3 region: CASRRGTGGGDF. The CDR3 DNA reads TGTGCCAGCCGGAGGGGGACAGGAGGGGGGGATTTT. V usage is TRBV6-5 and J usage is TRBJ2-3; possible D gene TRBD1, 8 bases. This CDR3 spans 12 amino acids. Germline V gene lookup returns CDR1 MNHEY and CDR2 SVGAGI.